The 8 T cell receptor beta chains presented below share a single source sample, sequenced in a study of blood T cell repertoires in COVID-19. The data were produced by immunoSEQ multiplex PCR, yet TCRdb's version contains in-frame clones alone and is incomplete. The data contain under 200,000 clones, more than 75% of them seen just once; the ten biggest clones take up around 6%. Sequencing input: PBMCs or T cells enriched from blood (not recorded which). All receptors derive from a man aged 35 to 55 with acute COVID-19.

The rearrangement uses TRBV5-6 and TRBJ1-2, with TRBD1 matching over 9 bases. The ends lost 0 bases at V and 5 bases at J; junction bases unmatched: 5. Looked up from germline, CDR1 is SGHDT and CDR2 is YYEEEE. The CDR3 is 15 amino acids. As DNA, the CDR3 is TGTGCCAGCAGCTTGGGAAGGGGACAGGGATATGGCTACACCTTC. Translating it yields CASSLGRGQGYGYTF.

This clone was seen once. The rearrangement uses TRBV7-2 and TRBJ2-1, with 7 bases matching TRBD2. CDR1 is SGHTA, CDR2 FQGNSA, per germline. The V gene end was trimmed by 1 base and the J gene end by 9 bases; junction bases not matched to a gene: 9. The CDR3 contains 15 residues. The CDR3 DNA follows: TGTGCCAGCAGCTTAGGGCTAGCGGCCTGGGGTGAGCAGTTCTTC. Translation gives CASSLGLAAWGEQFF.

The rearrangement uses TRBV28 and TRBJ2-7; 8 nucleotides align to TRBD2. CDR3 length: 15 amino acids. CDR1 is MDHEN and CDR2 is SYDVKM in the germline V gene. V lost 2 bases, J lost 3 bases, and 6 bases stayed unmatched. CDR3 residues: CASSLRGGGNYEQYF. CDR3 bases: TGTGCCAGCAGTTTAAGGGGCGGGGGGAACTACGAGCAGTACTTC.

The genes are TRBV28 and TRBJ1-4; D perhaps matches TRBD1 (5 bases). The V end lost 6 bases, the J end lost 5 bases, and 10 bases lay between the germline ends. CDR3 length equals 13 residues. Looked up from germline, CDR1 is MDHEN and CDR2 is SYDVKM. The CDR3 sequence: CASRWTLNEKLFF. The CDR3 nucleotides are TGTGCCAGCAGGTGGACACTGAATGAAAAACTGTTTTTT.

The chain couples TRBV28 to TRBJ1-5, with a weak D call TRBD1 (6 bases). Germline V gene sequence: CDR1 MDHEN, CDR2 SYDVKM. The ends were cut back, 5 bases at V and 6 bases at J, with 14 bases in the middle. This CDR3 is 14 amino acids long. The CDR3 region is CASSVTGDSQPQHF. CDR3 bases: TGTGCCAGCAGTGTGACAGGAGATAGTCAGCCCCAGCATTTT.

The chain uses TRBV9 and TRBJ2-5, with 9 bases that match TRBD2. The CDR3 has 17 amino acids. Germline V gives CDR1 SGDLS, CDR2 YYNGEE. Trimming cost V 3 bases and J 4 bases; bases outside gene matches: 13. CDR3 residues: CASSARGGSGSGETQYF. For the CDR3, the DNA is TGTGCCAGCAGCGCGAGGGGCGGTAGCGGGAGTGGAGAGACCCAGTACTTC.

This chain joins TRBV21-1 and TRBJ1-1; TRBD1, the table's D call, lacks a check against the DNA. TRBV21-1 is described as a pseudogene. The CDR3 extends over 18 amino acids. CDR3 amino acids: CASSARIKGPCGGTEAFF. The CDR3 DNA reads TGTGCCAGCAGCGCACGAATCAAGGGGCCTTGTGGCGGCACTGAAGCTTTCTTT.

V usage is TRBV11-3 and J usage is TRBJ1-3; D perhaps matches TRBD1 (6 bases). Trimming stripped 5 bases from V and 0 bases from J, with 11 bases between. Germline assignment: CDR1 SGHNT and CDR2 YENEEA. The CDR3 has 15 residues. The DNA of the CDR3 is TGTGCCAGCAGCCTACAGGGAAGCTCTGGAAACACCATATATTTT. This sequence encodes CASSLQGSSGNTIYF.